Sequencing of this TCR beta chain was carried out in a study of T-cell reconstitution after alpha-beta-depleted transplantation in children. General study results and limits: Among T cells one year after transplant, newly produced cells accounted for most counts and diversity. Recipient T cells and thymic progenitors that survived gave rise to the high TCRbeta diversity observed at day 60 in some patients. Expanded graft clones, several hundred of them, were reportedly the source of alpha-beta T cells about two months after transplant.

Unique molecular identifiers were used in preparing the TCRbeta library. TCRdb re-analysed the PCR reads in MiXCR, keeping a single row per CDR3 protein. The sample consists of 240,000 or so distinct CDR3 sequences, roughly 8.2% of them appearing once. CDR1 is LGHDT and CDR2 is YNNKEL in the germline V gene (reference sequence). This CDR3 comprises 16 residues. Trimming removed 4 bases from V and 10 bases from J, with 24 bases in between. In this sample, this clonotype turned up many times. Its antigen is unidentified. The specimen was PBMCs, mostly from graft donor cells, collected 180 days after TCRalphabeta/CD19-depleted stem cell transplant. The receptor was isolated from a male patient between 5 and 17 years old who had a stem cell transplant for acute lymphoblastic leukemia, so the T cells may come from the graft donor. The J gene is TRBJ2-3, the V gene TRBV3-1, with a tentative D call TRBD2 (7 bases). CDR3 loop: CASSPGGPSTSISQYF. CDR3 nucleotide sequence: TGTGCCAGCAGCCCCGGGGGGCCCTCAACATCTATTTCGCAGTATTTT.